This T cell receptor (beta chain) was retrieved from a study of blood T cell repertoires in COVID-19. Study overall: In each case, the material was cDNA or gDNA derived from T cells, B-cell-depleted T cells, or PBMCs.

In the study's own analysis: Estimation of nucleated cell counts relied on the amplification of reference gene primers. Measured with immunoSEQ multiplex PCR; TCRdb has only the in-frame clones, and not every one. That table furnishes V, J and clone size, whereas the DNA furnished D and trimming. The profile shows around 250,000 clones, roughly 86% of them singletons. The germline V gene encodes CDR1 KGHSH and CDR2 LQKENI. The V and J ends lost 6 bases and 5 bases, in that order; junction bases with no gene match: 10. The CDR3 extends over 15 amino acids. Input material: peripheral blood. The chain has TRBV18 and TRBJ1-2; 9 nucleotides agree with TRBD1. The receptor was isolated from an older woman who had recovered from COVID-19. CDR3 coding DNA: TGTGCCAGCTCGAGCCGGACAGGGGCAAAGTATGGCTACACCTTC. This encodes CASSSRTGAKYGYTF. Complete variable domain (other parts from reference TRBV18 and TRBJ1-2): NAGVMQNPRHLVRRRGQEARLRCSPMKGHSHVYWYRQLPEEGLKFMVYLQKENIIDESGMPKERFSAEFPKEGPSILRIQQVVRGDSAAYFCASSSRTGAKYGYTFGSGTRLTVV.